The rows below give T cell receptor beta chains drawn from one sample of a study of blood T cell repertoires in COVID-19. Repertoires were generated with immunoSEQ multiplex PCR, while TCRdb's copy carries only in-frame clones and drops some. This table has about 40,000 clones, about 85% appearing once. Specimen: peripheral blood. Receptors originate from a human donor in a cohort sampled during active COVID-19. Both conserved end residues are part of each CDR3. Each record gives: clone size, V gene, J gene, D gene, CDR3 protein, CDR3 DNA. The D gene is left open where the match is weak. Clone sizes are given selectively: once, few, many, or a class where the clone is expanded.

-	TRBV6-6	TRBJ2-1	-	CASSTKQGSGHNEQFF	TGTGCCAGCAGTACCAAGCAGGGATCAGGACACAATGAGCAGTTCTTC
few	TRBV7-9	TRBJ2-5	TRBD1	CASSDGTGGRTQYF	TGTGCCAGCAGCGACGGGACAGGGGGACGGACCCAGTACTTC
-	TRBV27	TRBJ1-1	-	CASSPWGTLNTEAFF	TGTGCCAGCAGTCCCTGGGGCACACTGAACACTGAAGCTTTCTTT
-	TRBV3-1/TRBV3-2	TRBJ2-3	-	CASSPQRADTQYF	TGTGCCAGCAGCCCTCAACGGGCAGATACGCAGTATTTT
-	TRBV10-3	TRBJ2-1	-	CAISVWQNNEQFF	TGTGCCATCAGTGTTTGGCAGAACAATGAGCAGTTCTTC
-	TRBV2	TRBJ1-1	-	CASSAGRGNTEAFF	TGTGCCAGCAGTGCGGGGAGGGGTAACACTGAAGCTTTCTTT
-	TRBV19	TRBJ2-3	TRBD2	CASSTAGGQTDTQYF	TGTGCCAGTAGTACAGCGGGGGGGCAAACAGATACGCAGTATTTT
-	TRBV12-5	TRBJ2-6	TRBD2	CASERTGGSGANVLTF	TGTGCTAGTGAACGGACGGGGGGCTCTGGGGCCAACGTCCTGACTTTC
-	TRBV19	TRBJ2-7	-	CASSMARDSEQYF	TGTGCCAGTAGTATGGCGAGGGATTCCGAGCAGTACTTC
-	TRBV11-2	TRBJ1-1	TRBD1	CASSTRGGGTGGRGTEAFF	TGTGCCAGCAGCACCCGAGGGGGCGGGACAGGGGGCCGCGGCACTGAAGCTTTCTTT
once	TRBV10-3	TRBJ1-1	TRBD1	CATMPSGQGPTEAFF	TGTGCCACCATGCCGTCGGGACAGGGGCCCACTGAAGCTTTCTTT
-	TRBV6-1	TRBJ2-7	TRBD1	CASSEFETGDYEQYF	TGTGCCAGCAGTGAATTTGAGACAGGGGACTACGAGCAGTACTTC
-	TRBV5-4	TRBJ1-5	-	CASSLGDQPQHF	TGTGCCAGCAGCTTAGGGGATCAGCCCCAGCATTTT
-	TRBV7-2	TRBJ2-7	TRBD1	CASTPSGTGSYEQYF	TGTGCCAGCACACCCAGCGGGACAGGGAGCTACGAGCAGTACTTC
-	TRBV5-1	TRBJ1-4	TRBD1	CASKSGTGGLREKLFF	TGCGCCAGTAAATCCGGGACAGGGGGCTTACGAGAAAAACTGTTTTTT
-	TRBV6-5	TRBJ1-5	-	CASSPSQNQPQHF	TGTGCCAGCAGCCCGAGCCAAAATCAGCCCCAGCATTTT